This TCR beta chain came from a study of cytomegalovirus exposure and HLA in healthy donors (dated by TCRdb to about 2017). The study in broad terms: In an earlier analysis of some 550 of the donors, 250 to 350 Gb of sequence data and some 100 million unique TCR beta sequences from roughly 200 million T cells were reported. Alongside the repertoire data, information on donor age, sex, ethnicity and CMV serostatus was compiled. Because of strong linkage in the cohort, roughly five DR-DQ haplotypes were treated as single units for association and clustering. On average, about 240,000 unique TCR beta nucleotide sequences were sequenced per donor among a few hundred genotyped donors of the cohort, with roughly 18% of those sequences being non-productive. Genome-wide SNP genotypes for about 65% of the 666 donors were used in a later genetic analysis, which treated that subset as a discovery cohort. To study patterns of TCR occurrence, a later analysis re-analyzed previously published TCR beta repertoires from under 750 donors and added high-resolution HLA genotyping. Among the roughly 370 genotyped donors, around 81% belonged to the genetic ancestry cluster associated with self-reported Caucasian donors. The study aimed to test whether cataloging public T cell receptors could reveal signatures of past pathogen exposure. The study profiled the T cell repertoires of some 610 subjects by immunosequencing and related them to cytomegalovirus serostatus. All discovery cohort repertoires had been generated on a single sequencing platform. High-throughput TCR immunosequencing, statistical association of individual TCRs with disease status, and machine learning were combined to predict cytomegalovirus infection status. The number of donors typed differed by locus, with roughly 620-630 for A, B, C, DRB1 and DQB1, roughly 520 for DQA1, 600 to 610 for DPA1, and about 450 for DPB1. In addition to the first cohort of 650 to 750 subjects, a separate validation cohort of under 150 different subjects was used. An earlier analysis of 587 of the donors used high-throughput TCR beta sequencing to judge whether each TCR beta V gene segment behaved as functional or pseudogenic. HLA typing covered class I and class II loci at four-digit resolution. An early release that covered fewer than 750 HLA-typed donors contained about 300 gigabases of sequencing data and tens of millions of unique TCR sequences. Rather than using new phenotypic data, the later analysis identified candidate immune exposures from TCR beta sequences and from how often those sequences occurred across donors.

The library was prepared using the immunoSEQ multiplex PCR assay. A mixture of 60 forward primers for TCR Vbeta segments and 13 reverse primers for TCR Jbeta segments was used in the multiplex PCR. The CDR3 region of rearranged TCR beta genes was amplified from genomic DNA with a multiplex PCR assay. The Illumina HiSeq System was used to sequence the amplified TCR beta libraries as 87-base-pair reads. Per the original workflow: A later analysis counted 75 million to 100 million unique TCR beta chains across the 666 repertoires, and roughly 10 million of these chains were shared by at least two donors. A nearest-neighbor algorithm error-corrected the raw reads and collapsed the reads into unique sequences, merging closely related sequences to remove PCR and sequencing errors. CDR3 sequences were aligned to IMGT reference sequences to assign V, D and J gene segments. Each retained sequence needed at least a six-nucleotide match to both a V gene segment and a J gene segment. Rearrangements were called productive when the CDR3 lacked stop codons and stayed in frame with V and J; all others were non-productive. Following IMGT convention, CDR3 was defined as the stretch from the second conserved V-encoded cysteine up to the conserved J-encoded phenylalanine. Sequences without an unambiguous match to a single V gene segment were excluded from the earlier analysis of approximately 600 of the donors. An earlier analysis of several hundred of the donors called V segments functional above 56.7% productive rearrangements and segregating when the between-donor standard deviation exceeded 5%. To diagnose cytomegalovirus status from the catalog of TCR beta chain sequences, a statistical classification framework was built. In a later analysis, TCR nucleotide sequences were compared against IMGT/GENE-DB human TR gene sequences so that V and J genes could be assigned. Using the TCRdist pipeline, a later analysis assigned CDR3 sequences along with most-parsimonious VDJ recombination scenarios. In a later analysis, each TCR beta chain was defined by its CDR3 amino acid sequence together with its V-gene family, and reads without a unique V-gene family were excluded. In a later analysis, 550 to 650 highly shared, low-generation-probability nucleotide sequences were removed to address suspected cross-contamination and a sequencing artifact. For each public chain, a later analysis derived a clonal expansion index from normalized ranks of inferred template counts within each repertoire. In a later analysis, generation probabilities were computed using a VDJ recombination model fitted to out-of-frame rearrangements, and the results were checked against IGoR. In a later analysis, hypergeometric tests were used to score TCR-TCR, TCR-HLA and TCR-CMV co-occurrence, with a repertoire-size bias correction applied to TCR pairs. To estimate false discovery rates, a later analysis permuted the HLA or CMV assignments 20 times. In a later analysis, co-occurring TCRs were grouped using DBSCAN, with TCRdist sequence similarity added in when clustering inside HLA-allele-positive subsets. Co-occurrence clustering excluded repertoires with fewer than 30,000 or more than 120,000 public chains, plus five with anomalous nucleotide sharing. In TCRdb, the immuneACCESS table is reduced to in-frame sequences with V and J assigned. These tables do not hold every clone; where another copy was compared, an unresolved V gene accounts for under half, and the others remain unexplained. The D gene and trimming were derived from the DNA, and the V and J assignments and clone size from that table. The sample table lists 100,000 to 150,000 clones, about three quarters of them with a count of one. Of the sample, 0.95% to 1.5% falls within the top ten clones.

Findings and caveats that apply to the study as a whole: The earlier analysis of around 600 of the donors excluded some 16 rarely observed V segments, including chromosome 9 orphons, because counts were too low. According to a later genetic analysis, donors in an Asian-associated ancestry cluster had fewer N-insertions in productive TCRs than the approximately 630-donor mean. In an earlier analysis of about 600 of the donors, most TCR beta V segments appeared in productive rearrangements about 87% or about 30% of the time, broadly matching IMGT annotations. This cohort had only TCR beta chains sequenced, and the lack of alpha or paired-chain data limited which features could be detected. The authors suggested that the approach could potentially be generalized to other disease states and immunological phenotypes. Most TCR sequences were observed very rarely across donors, whereas some public TCRs were present in many individuals. The classifier was reported to diagnose cytomegalovirus status with high specificity and sensitivity in both the original cohort and the validation cohort. A later analysis found that most CMV-associated TCR beta chains appeared HLA-restricted, with HLA associations seemingly driven largely by CMV exposure. A further reported finding was that TCR beta sequences accurately predicted the HLA-A and HLA-B alleles for most subjects in the first cohort. Specific HLA alleles were associated with over 15,000 TCR beta sequences at a false discovery rate of 0.05 in a later analysis. When HLA alleles, especially DR and DQ, strongly co-occurred, attributing TCR associations to individual alleles was difficult. In a later analysis, TCR association rates were found to vary across HLA loci, with the most associated TCRs seen for DRB1 alleles and the fewest for HLA-C alleles. In a later genetic analysis, a missense DCLRE1C variant was associated with V-gene and J-gene trimming of TCR beta chains, and the association was replicated in an independent cohort. In vitro tests confirmed that a few of the cytomegalovirus-associated TCR beta chains recognize cytomegalovirus antigens. A total of about 180 TCR beta chains were listed by the study as associated with cytomegalovirus. A later analysis found that HLA-associated TCR beta chains were more clonally expanded and had lower generation probabilities than equally common non-associated chains. Because the 87-base-pair reads could not distinguish some IMGT-functional V segments, including TRBV6-2 and TRBV6-3, those segments were excluded. A cluster of highly shared sequence variants was judged likely to represent a technical artifact of the sequencing pipeline. The presence/absence analyses assumed that sequencing depth was roughly uniform across donors, and that assumption may not be true. According to a later analysis, parvovirus B19, influenza, CMV and Epstein-Barr virus appeared linked to several top co-occurrence clusters. The only immune exposure information available for the cohort was CMV serostatus. HLA typing was unavailable for some donors at each locus, so association tests used only the typed subset. Linkage disequilibrium might explain the correlated functional status among segregating V segments, but an unknown experimental factor could not be ruled out.

In total, approximately 690 healthy bone marrow donors made up the cohort. At the time of sampling, every cohort member was nominally healthy, though immune exposures that went unrecorded were likely present. The donor tested CMV seronegative, placing the donor among the roughly 350 seronegative members of the cohort. Each donor provided a peripheral blood sample, and peripheral blood mononuclear cells were used for TCR beta sequencing. Genomic DNA extraction from the blood cell samples was performed with the Qiagen DNeasy Blood Extraction Kit. This clone was observed a single time. Its binding antigen is unknown. Base quality data are lacking; no much larger clone is found one base away. The germline V gene specifies SGHDT as CDR1 and YYEEEE as CDR2. Including cysteine and phenylalanine, the CDR3 has 16 amino acids. This entry keeps only the CDR3 DNA: 48 bases, framed from base 1. V ends up 5 bases short and J 7 bases short, with an unmatched junction base count of 16.

Input material: PBMCs. This chain joins TRBV5-6 to TRBJ2-7; 9 nucleotides in the junction match TRBD1. This TCR came from a female donor in good health and CMV-seronegative. For the CDR3, the sequence is CASSENWGQGWSEQYF. The bases are TGTGCCAGCAGTGAAAACTGGGGACAGGGATGGTCGGAGCAGTACTTC.